This T cell receptor (beta chain) emerged from a study of blood T cell repertoires in COVID-19. Whole-study context: COVID-19 samples, acute and convalescent, were from the United States, Italy and Spain. From T cells, B-cell-depleted T cells, or PBMCs came the material, which was cDNA or gDNA.

Per the authors' pipeline: Using reference gene primer amplification, nucleated cell counts were estimated. Repertoires were generated with immunoSEQ multiplex PCR, while TCRdb's copy carries only in-frame clones and drops some. V, J and clone size reflect that table, while D and trimming were determined from the DNA. The sample has over 85,000 clones, 75% to 85% seen once. Germline CDR1 is SGHRS and CDR2 is YFSETQ. The CDR3 extends over 14 amino acids. V was trimmed by 4 bases and J by 1 base, leaving 12 bases between them. The sequencing sample was made of peripheral blood. This chain connects TRBV5-1 to TRBJ2-7; D is possibly TRBD2 (5 bases). This TCR came from a man in his 70s with acute or convalescent COVID-19. Written as DNA, the CDR3 is TGCGCCAGCAGCCCCGGGATCGATTCCTACGAGCAGTACTTC. It is translated as CASSPGIDSYEQYF.